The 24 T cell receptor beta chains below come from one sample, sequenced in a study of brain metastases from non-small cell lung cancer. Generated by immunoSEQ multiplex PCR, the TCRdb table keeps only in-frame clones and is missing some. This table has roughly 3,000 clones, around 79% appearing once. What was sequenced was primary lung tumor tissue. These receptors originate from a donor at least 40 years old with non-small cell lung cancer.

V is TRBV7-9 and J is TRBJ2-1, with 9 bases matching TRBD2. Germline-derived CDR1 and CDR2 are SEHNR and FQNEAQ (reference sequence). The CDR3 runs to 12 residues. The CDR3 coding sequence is TGTCAAGCGGGGGGCACCTACAATGAGCAGTTCTTC. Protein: CQAGGTYNEQFF.

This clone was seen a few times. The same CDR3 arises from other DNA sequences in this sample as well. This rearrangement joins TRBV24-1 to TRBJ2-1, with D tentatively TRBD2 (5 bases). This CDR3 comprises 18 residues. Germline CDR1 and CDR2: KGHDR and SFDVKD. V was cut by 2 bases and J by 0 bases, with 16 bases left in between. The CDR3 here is CATSDSLPDSLSYNEQFF. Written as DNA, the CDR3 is TGTGCCACCAGTGATTCCCTCCCGGACTCGCTCTCCTACAATGAGCAGTTCTTC.

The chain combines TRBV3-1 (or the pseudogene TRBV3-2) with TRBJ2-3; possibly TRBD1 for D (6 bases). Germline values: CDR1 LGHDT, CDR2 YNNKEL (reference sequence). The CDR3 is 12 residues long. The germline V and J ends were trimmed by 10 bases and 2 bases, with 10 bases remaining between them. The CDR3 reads CATGHYTDTQYF. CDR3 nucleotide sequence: TGTGCCACGGGACATTACACAGATACGCAGTATTTT.

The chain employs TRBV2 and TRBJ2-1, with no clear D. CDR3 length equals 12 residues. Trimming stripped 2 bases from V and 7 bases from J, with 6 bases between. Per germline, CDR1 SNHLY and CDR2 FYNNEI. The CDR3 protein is CASSENGNEQFF. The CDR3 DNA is TGTGCCAGCAGTGAAAATGGGAATGAGCAGTTCTTC.

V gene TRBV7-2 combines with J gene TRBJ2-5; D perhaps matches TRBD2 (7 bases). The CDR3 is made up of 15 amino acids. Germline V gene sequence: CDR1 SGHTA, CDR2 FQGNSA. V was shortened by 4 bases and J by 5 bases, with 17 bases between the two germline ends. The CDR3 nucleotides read TGTGCCAGCAGCTCATACCTGGGGGGGCGTGAGACCCAGTACTTC. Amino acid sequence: CASSSYLGGRETQYF. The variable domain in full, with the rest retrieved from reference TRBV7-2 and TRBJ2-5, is GAGVSQSPSNKVTEKGKDVELRCDPISGHTALYWYRQSLGQGLEFLIYFQGNSAPDKSGLPSDRFSAERTGGSVSTLTIQRTQQEDSAVYLCASSSYLGGRETQYFGPGTRLLVL.

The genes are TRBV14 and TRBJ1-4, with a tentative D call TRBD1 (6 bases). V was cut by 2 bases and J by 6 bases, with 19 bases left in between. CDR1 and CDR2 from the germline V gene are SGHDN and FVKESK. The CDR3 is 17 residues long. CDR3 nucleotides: TGTGCCAGCAGCCAACCCGAGTGGACAGAGATGGATGAAAAACTGTTTTTT. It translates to CASSQPEWTEMDEKLFF.

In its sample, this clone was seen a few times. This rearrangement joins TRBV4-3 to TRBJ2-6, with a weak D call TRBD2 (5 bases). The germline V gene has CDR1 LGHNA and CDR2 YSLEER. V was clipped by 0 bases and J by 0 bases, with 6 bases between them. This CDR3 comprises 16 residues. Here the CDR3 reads CASSQDGDSGANVLTF. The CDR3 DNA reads TGCGCCAGCAGCCAAGACGGGGACTCTGGGGCCAACGTCCTGACTTTC.

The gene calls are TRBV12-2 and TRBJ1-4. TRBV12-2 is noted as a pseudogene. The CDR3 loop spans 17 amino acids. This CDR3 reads CASRLAKPRARCEKLFF. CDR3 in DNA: TGTGCAAGTCGCTTAGCGAAGCCCCGGGCTCGGTGCGAAAAACTGTTTTTT.

CDR3: CASMVQGQSEQYF. The CDR3 nucleotides are TGTGCCAGCATGGTCCAGGGTCAATCCGAGCAGTACTTC. The chain uses TRBV6-5 and TRBJ2-7; possibly TRBD1 for D (5 bases). V gave up 7 bases and J gave up 6 bases, with 16 bases separating them. The CDR3 covers 13 residues. CDR1 is MNHEY and CDR2 is SVGAGI in the germline V gene.

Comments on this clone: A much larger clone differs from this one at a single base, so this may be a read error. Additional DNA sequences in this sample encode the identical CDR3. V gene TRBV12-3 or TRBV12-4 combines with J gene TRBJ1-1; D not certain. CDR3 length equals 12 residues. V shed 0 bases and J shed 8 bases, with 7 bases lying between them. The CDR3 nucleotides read TGTGCCAGCAGTTTAGCCCTTGGGGAAGCTTTCTTT. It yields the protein CASSLALGEAFF.

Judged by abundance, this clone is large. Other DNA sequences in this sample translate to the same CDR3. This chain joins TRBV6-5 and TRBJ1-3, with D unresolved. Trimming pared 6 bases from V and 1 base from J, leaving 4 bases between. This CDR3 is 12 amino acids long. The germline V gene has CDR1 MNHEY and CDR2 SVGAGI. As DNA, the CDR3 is TGTGCCAGCAGCGGGTCTGGAAACACCATATATTTT. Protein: CASSGSGNTIYF.

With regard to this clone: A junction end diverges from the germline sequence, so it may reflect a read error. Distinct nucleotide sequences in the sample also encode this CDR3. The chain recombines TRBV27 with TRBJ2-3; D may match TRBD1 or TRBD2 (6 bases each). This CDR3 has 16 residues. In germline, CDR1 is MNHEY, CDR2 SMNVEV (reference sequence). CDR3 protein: CASSLARGGITDTQYF. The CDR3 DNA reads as TGTGCCAGCAGCCTTGCGAGAGGGGGGATCACAGATACGCAATATTTT.

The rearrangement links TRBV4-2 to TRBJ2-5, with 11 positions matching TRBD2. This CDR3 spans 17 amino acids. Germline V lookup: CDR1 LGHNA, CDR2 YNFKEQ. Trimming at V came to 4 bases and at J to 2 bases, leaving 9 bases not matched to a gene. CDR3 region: CASSRKTSGASQETQYF. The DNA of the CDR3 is TGTGCCAGCAGCCGAAAGACTAGCGGGGCAAGTCAAGAGACCCAGTACTTC.

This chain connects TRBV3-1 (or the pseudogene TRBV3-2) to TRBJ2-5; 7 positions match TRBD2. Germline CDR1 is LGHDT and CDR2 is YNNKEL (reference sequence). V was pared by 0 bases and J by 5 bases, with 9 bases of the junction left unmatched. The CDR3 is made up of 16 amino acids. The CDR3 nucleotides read TGTGCCAGCAGCCAAGATTTGGGCCTCGGGAGGGAGACCCAGTACTTC. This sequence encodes CASSQDLGLGRETQYF.

The CDR3 sequence is CASSENRGRGETQYF. The CDR3 DNA sequence: TGTGCCAGTAGTGAAAACAGGGGGCGCGGGGAGACCCAGTACTTC. The V call is TRBV19, the J call TRBJ2-5; 9 bases agree with TRBD1. The CDR3 length is 15 residues. CDR1 and CDR2 (germline): LNHDA, SQIVND (reference sequence). With 5 bases clipped from V and 5 bases from J, the junction kept 9 bases outside the gene matches.

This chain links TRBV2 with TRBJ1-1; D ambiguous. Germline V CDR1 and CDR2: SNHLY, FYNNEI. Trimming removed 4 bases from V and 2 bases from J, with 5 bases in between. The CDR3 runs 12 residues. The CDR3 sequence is CASSVSNTEAFF. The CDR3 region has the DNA TGTGCCAGCAGTGTCTCTAACACTGAAGCTTTCTTT.

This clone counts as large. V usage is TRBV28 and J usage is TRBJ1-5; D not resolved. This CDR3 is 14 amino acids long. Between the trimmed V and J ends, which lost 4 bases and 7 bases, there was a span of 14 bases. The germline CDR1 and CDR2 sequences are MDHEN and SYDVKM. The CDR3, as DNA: TGTGCCAGCAGTTGGACTGCGGAAGGGCAGCCCCAGCATTTT. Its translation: CASSWTAEGQPQHF.

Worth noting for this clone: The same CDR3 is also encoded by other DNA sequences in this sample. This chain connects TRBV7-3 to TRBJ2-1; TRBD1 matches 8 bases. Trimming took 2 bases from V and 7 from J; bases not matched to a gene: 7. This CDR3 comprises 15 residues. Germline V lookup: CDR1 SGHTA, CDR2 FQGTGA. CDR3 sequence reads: CASSLQGAIGNEQFF. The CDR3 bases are TGTGCCAGCAGCTTACAGGGGGCGATTGGGAATGAGCAGTTCTTC.

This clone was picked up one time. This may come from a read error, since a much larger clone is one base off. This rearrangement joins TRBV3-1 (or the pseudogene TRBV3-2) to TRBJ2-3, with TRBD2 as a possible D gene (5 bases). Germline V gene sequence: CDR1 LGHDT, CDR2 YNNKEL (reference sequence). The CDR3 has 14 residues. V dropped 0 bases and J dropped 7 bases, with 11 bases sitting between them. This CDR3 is CASSQDGLRNTQYF. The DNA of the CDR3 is TGTGCCAGCAGCCAAGATGGACTCCGCAATACGCAGTATTTT.

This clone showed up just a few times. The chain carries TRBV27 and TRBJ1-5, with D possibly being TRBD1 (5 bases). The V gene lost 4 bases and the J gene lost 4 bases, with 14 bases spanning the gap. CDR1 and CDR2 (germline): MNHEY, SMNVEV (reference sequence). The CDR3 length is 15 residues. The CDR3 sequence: CASSYTGHLNQPQHF. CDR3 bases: TGTGCCAGCAGTTATACCGGACATCTGAATCAGCCCCAGCATTTT.

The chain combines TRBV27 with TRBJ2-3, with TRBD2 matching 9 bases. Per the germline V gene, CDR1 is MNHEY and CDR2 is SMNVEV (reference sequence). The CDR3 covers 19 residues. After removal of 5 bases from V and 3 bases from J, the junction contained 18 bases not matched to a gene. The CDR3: CASSRWDIRRGGETDTQYF. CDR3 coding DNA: TGTGCCAGCAGTCGGTGGGACATAAGGCGGGGGGGTGAAACAGATACGCAGTATTTT.

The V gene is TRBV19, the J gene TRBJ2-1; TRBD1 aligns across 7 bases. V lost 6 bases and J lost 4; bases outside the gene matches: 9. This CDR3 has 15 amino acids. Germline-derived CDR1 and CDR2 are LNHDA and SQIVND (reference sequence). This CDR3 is CASRVTGSAYNEQFF. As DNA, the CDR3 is TGTGCCAGTAGAGTGACAGGGAGCGCTTACAATGAGCAGTTCTTC.

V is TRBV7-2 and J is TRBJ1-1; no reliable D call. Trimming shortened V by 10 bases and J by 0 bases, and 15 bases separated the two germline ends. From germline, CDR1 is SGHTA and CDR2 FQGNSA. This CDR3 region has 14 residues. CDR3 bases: TGTGCCACCCGAAAATCGACCCTGAACACTGAAGCTTTCTTT. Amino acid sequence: CATRKSTLNTEAFF.

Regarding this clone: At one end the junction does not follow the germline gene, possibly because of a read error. The CDR3 bases are TGTGCCACCAGCGGGGGTGGACGGGACAATCAACCCCAGCATTTT. This codes for CATSGGGRDNQPQHF. V gene TRBV15 combines with J gene TRBJ1-5; tentatively, D is TRBD1 (6 bases). Germline assignment: CDR1 LNHNV and CDR2 YYDKDF (reference sequence). This CDR3 spans 15 amino acids.